This paragraph reports one TCR beta chain. This sample was taken from a study of control samples from healthy donors and cancer patients. Sequencing used immunoSEQ multiplex PCR; TCRdb keeps in-frame clones, though not all of them. The sample includes approximately 230,000 clones, approximately 80% seen only once; the top ten take about an eighth. The origin of this receptor is a woman aged 60-75 years with lung cancer. Sequences were obtained from PBMCs.

CDR3 in amino acids: CASSGDTDTQYF. The CDR3 DNA sequence: TGTGCTAGTAGCGGAGACACAGATACGCAGTATTTT. V is TRBV28 and J is TRBJ2-3; maybe TRBD2 (6 bases). The CDR3 covers 12 residues. The germline gives CDR1 MDHEN, CDR2 SYDVKM.